This is a list of T cell receptor beta chains from one sample in a study of graft-versus-host responses after intestinal transplantation. No antigen has been identified for these receptors. TCRdb's table, derived via immunoSEQ multiplex PCR, lists solely in-frame clones and lacks some. The data show around 100,000 clones, roughly 90% seen once. The material sequenced was unstimulated CD4+ T cells sorted from spleen or lymph node cells, taken before transplant. These receptors were obtained from a human donor who was the organ donor for an intestinal transplant. Both conserved end residues are part of each CDR3. The order of the fields is clone size, J gene, D gene, V gene, CDR3 protein, CDR3 DNA. A D gene is named only where the DNA matches it firmly. Clone size, where shown, is once, few, many, or a class for clones that have expanded.

>few|TRBJ2-2|-|TRBV7-3
CASSSKGQAYTGELFF
TGTGCCAGCAGCTCCAAAGGCCAAGCGTACACCGGGGAGCTGTTTTTT
>-|TRBJ2-1|-|TRBV7-9
CASSSNRASSYNEQFF
TGTGCCAGCAGCTCCAACAGGGCTAGCTCCTACAATGAGCAGTTCTTC
>-|TRBJ1-1|-|TRBV4-2
CASSQASTANTEAFF
TGTGCCAGCAGCCAAGCCTCTACAGCAAACACTGAAGCTTTCTTT
>-|TRBJ1-2|-|TRBV2
CASSEGPGSLYGYTF
TGTGCCAGCAGTGAAGGCCCAGGGTCACTATATGGCTACACCTTC
>-|TRBJ2-7|-|TRBV5-5
CASSSRVEQYF
TGTGCCAGCAGCTCCAGGGTCGAGCAGTACTTC
>-|TRBJ1-3|TRBD1|TRBV18
CASSPPGQGNTIYF
TGTGCCAGCTCACCTCCGGGACAGGGAAACACCATATATTTT
>-|TRBJ2-2|-|TRBV10-3
CAISVSVARRNTGELFF
TGTGCCATCAGTGTTTCAGTCGCCAGGAGGAACACCGGGGAGCTGTTTTTT
>-|TRBJ2-7|-|TRBV2
CASKLLPERSYEQYF
TGTGCCAGCAAGTTGCTCCCAGAGCGCTCCTACGAGCAGTACTTC
>few|TRBJ2-5|-|TRBV6-1
CASSEAETQYF
TGTGCCAGCAGTGAAGCGGAGACCCAGTACTTC
>once|TRBJ2-1|-|TRBV4-1
CASSQEWPSVPWDNEQFF
TGCGCCAGCAGCCAAGAGTGGCCGTCGGTCCCATGGGACAATGAGCAGTTCTTC
>few|TRBJ2-7|TRBD1|TRBV5-1
CASSLGGDRGNEQYF
TGCGCCAGCAGCTTGGGGGGGGACAGGGGCAACGAGCAGTACTTC
>-|TRBJ1-3|-|TRBV5-6
CASSSGGTKGSGNTIYF
TGTGCCAGCAGCTCGGGGGGCACTAAGGGATCTGGAAACACCATATATTTT
>-|TRBJ1-5|-|TRBV19
CASSAVVESNQPQHF
TGTGCCAGTAGCGCCGTGGTCGAGAGCAATCAGCCCCAGCATTTT
>-|TRBJ2-7|-|TRBV4-2
CASSQEFSSWRDEQYF
TGTGCCAGCAGCCAAGAGTTTAGTTCATGGAGGGACGAGCAGTACTTC
>-|TRBJ1-1|-|TRBV5-6
CASSLPLALSTEAFF
TGTGCCAGCAGCTTGCCCTTAGCTCTGAGCACTGAAGCTTTCTTT
>-|TRBJ1-6|-|TRBV6-5
CASSYFDGDNSPLHF
TGTGCCAGCAGTTACTTCGACGGGGATAATTCACCCCTCCACTTT
>-|TRBJ2-3|-|TRBV28
CASSLFGTDTQYF
TGTGCCAGCAGTTTGTTTGGCACAGATACGCAGTATTTT
>-|TRBJ1-6|-|TRBV28
CASQGPDYNSPLHF
TGTGCCAGCCAGGGGCCCGACTATAATTCACCCCTCCACTTT
>once|TRBJ1-1|-|TRBV15
CATSRDSIANTEAFF
TGTGCCACCAGCAGAGATTCAATAGCGAACACTGAAGCTTTCTTT
>-|TRBJ1-2|-|TRBV7-6
CASSLGLEGNYGYTF
TGTGCCAGCAGCTTAGGCCTTGAAGGGAACTATGGCTACACCTTC
>-|TRBJ2-2|TRBD2|TRBV7-6
CASSSLAGIVNTGELFF
TGTGCCAGCAGTTCACTAGCGGGTATCGTGAACACCGGGGAGCTGTTTTTT
>-|TRBJ2-7|-|TRBV7-8
CASSLYPQGTEQYF
TGTGCCAGCAGCCTATACCCCCAGGGGACCGAGCAGTACTTC
>once|TRBJ2-7|-|TRBV18
CASSPQADAYEQYF
TGTGCCAGCTCACCACAAGCGGACGCCTACGAGCAGTACTTC
>-|TRBJ2-3|TRBD1|TRBV28
CASSLPIIGTGVHTDTQYF
TGTGCCAGCAGTTTACCCATTATTGGGACAGGGGTTCATACAGATACGCAGTATTTT
>-|TRBJ2-1|TRBD2|TRBV10-3
CAISESGLAGGEQFF
TGTGCCATCAGTGAGTCCGGACTAGCGGGGGGAGAGCAGTTCTTC
>-|TRBJ1-5|-|TRBV6-1
CASSDGGNQPQHF
TGTGCCAGCAGTGATGGGGGAAATCAGCCCCAGCATTTT
>-|TRBJ1-1|-|TRBV5-1
CASSTGLNTEAFF
TGCGCCAGCAGCACAGGTTTGAACACTGAAGCTTTCTTT
>-|TRBJ1-6|-|TRBV27
CASSLSRLLYNSPLHF
TGTGCCAGCAGTTTATCGAGGTTGTTATATAATTCACCCCTCCACTTT
>once|TRBJ2-5|-|TRBV5-6
CASNIGPQGYQETQYF
TGTGCCAGCAACATAGGGCCTCAGGGGTACCAAGAGACCCAGTACTTC
>-|TRBJ1-2|-|TRBV5-1
CASRSGHYGYTF
TGCGCCAGCCGTTCAGGGCACTATGGCTACACCTTC
>-|TRBJ2-2|TRBD1|TRBV10-1
CASSRQGAGELFF
TGCGCCAGCAGTCGACAGGGGGCCGGGGAGCTGTTTTTT
>-|TRBJ1-4|-|TRBV11-1
CASSLGTQLDEKLFF
TGTGCCAGCAGCTTAGGGACTCAACTAGATGAAAAACTGTTTTTT
>-|TRBJ1-5|-|TRBV19
CASGDQPQHF
TGTGCCAGTGGAGATCAGCCCCAGCATTTT
>-|TRBJ1-4|TRBD1|TRBV6-6
CASSYSGTGAEKLFF
TGTGCCAGCAGTTACTCGGGGACAGGGGCCGAAAAACTGTTTTTT
>-|TRBJ1-5|-|TRBV6-1
CASSERPPGHMGNQPQHF
TGTGCCAGCAGTGAACGTCCACCTGGGCATATGGGCAATCAGCCCCAGCATTTT
>-|TRBJ1-2|TRBD1|TRBV5-1
CASSPGTGIGGYTF
TGCGCCAGCAGCCCCGGGACAGGGATTGGTGGCTACACCTTC
>once|TRBJ2-5|TRBD2|TRBV7-3
CASSSKPGLAETQYF
TGTGCCAGCAGCTCCAAGCCGGGACTAGCGGAGACCCAGTACTTC
>once|TRBJ1-4|-|TRBV5-1
CASSSQGALGEKLFF
TGCGCCAGCAGCTCGCAAGGGGCGCTCGGTGAAAAACTGTTTTTT
>-|TRBJ1-2|TRBD1|TRBV7-3
CASSWGQGDGYTF
TGTGCCAGCAGCTGGGGACAGGGGGACGGCTACACCTTC
>-|TRBJ2-7|TRBD1|TRBV7-8
CASSLYEDRAVEQYF
TGTGCCAGCAGCTTATATGAGGACAGGGCGGTCGAGCAGTACTTC
>-|TRBJ2-1|-|TRBV18
CASSPREGNEQFF
TGTGCCAGCTCACCCCGAGAAGGGAATGAGCAGTTCTTC
>few|TRBJ1-2|TRBD1|TRBV28
CASRLPQGAVYGYTF
TGTGCCAGCCGGCTTCCACAGGGGGCCGTCTATGGCTACACCTTC
>-|TRBJ1-2|-|TRBV18
CASSPPFNTSNYGYTF
TGTGCCAGCTCACCACCGTTCAACACTTCAAACTATGGCTACACCTTC
>-|TRBJ2-7|TRBD1|TRBV5-6
CASSWGPGTGRNEQYF
TGTGCCAGCAGCTGGGGCCCCGGGACAGGGAGGAACGAGCAGTACTTC
>-|TRBJ1-5|-|TRBV28
CASSPYVSNQPQHF
TGTGCCAGCAGTCCGTATGTTAGCAATCAGCCCCAGCATTTT
>-|TRBJ1-2|-|TRBV5-1
CASSLGQDYGYTF
TGCGCCAGCAGCTTGGGACAGGACTATGGCTACACCTTC
>-|TRBJ2-1|-|TRBV7-2
CASSLVGYNEQFF
TGTGCCAGCAGCTTAGTCGGATACAATGAGCAGTTCTTC
>-|TRBJ2-7|TRBD1|TRBV5-1
CASSLGTDRRYEQYF
TGCGCCAGCAGCCTAGGGACAGATAGGCGGTACGAGCAGTACTTC
>once|TRBJ1-2|TRBD1|TRBV5-1
CASSFTGQGQGYTF
TGCGCCAGCAGCTTTACCGGACAGGGGCAAGGCTACACCTTC
>-|TRBJ1-2|-|TRBV28
CASSQGYGYTF
TGTGCCAGCAGTCAGGGATATGGCTACACCTTC
>-|TRBJ2-7|TRBD1|TRBV15
CATSRDQGQGYEQYF
TGTGCCACCAGCAGAGATCAGGGACAGGGCTACGAGCAGTACTTC
>-|TRBJ2-1|TRBD2|TRBV5-1
CASSLVQRGGKDEQFF
TGCGCCAGCAGCTTAGTACAACGGGGGGGTAAGGATGAGCAGTTCTTC
>-|TRBJ2-7|-|TRBV28
CASSLRGAAKKRSYEQYF
TGTGCCAGCAGTCTTCGCGGGGCAGCCAAAAAACGGTCCTACGAGCAGTACTTC